Described below is a single TCR beta chain sequence and its context. Its antigen remains undetermined. Nothing much larger sits one base from this clone, and base qualities are not available. This sample stems from a study of cytomegalovirus exposure and HLA in healthy donors (dated by TCRdb to 2016 to 2017). About the full investigation: According to an earlier analysis of a few hundred of the donors, about 190 million T cells yielded approximately 120 million unique TCR beta sequences and about 300 Gb of sequence data. To study patterns of TCR occurrence, a later analysis re-analyzed previously published TCR beta repertoires from 700 or so donors and added high-resolution HLA genotyping. An earlier analysis of 587 of the donors applied high-throughput TCR beta sequencing to assess whether each TCR beta V gene segment acted as functional or pseudogenic. Alongside the repertoire data, information on donor age, sex, ethnicity and CMV serostatus was compiled. Across about 380 genotyped donors of the cohort, an average of about 250,000 unique TCR beta nucleotide sequences per donor were sequenced, and 15% to 20% of those sequences were non-productive. Both class I and class II loci were covered by HLA typing, at four-digit resolution. Roughly five DR-DQ haplotypes were handled as single units for association and clustering, since linkage in the cohort was strong. Along with the approximately 700-subject first cohort, a separate validation cohort of over a hundred different subjects was used. The later analysis used no new phenotypic data to find candidate immune exposures, relying instead on TCR beta sequences and their occurrence across donors. The study aimed to test whether cataloging public T cell receptors could reveal signatures of past pathogen exposure. To predict cytomegalovirus infection status, the study combined high-throughput TCR immunosequencing, statistical association of individual TCRs with disease status, and machine learning. Every discovery cohort repertoire had been produced on one sequencing platform. The T cell repertoires of 666 subjects were profiled by immunosequencing and related to cytomegalovirus serostatus. A later genetic analysis used genome-wide SNP genotypes for about 55% of the 666 donors, treating that subset as a discovery cohort. Approximately 310 gigabases of sequencing data and tens of millions of unique TCR sequences were included in an early release covering about 700 HLA-typed donors. Typing coverage differed by locus: A, B, C, DRB1 and DQB1 were typed in roughly 620-640 donors, DQA1 in around 500, DPA1 in some 610, and DPB1 in 450 to 480. Of the roughly 420 genotyped donors, 81% were placed in the genetic ancestry cluster associated with self-reported Caucasian donors. What the work shows at the level of the full study, not this receptor alone: The authors suggested that the approach could potentially be extended to other disease states and immunological phenotypes. The sequencing pipeline was judged likely to have produced a cluster of highly shared sequence variants as a technical artifact. Some IMGT-functional V segments, including TRBV6-2 and TRBV6-3, could not be told apart with the 87-base-pair reads, so those segments were excluded. A later analysis reported that several top co-occurrence clusters appeared linked to parvovirus B19, influenza, CMV and Epstein-Barr virus. A further reported finding was that TCR beta sequences accurately predicted the HLA-A and HLA-B alleles for most subjects in the first cohort. According to a later genetic analysis, donors in an Asian-associated ancestry cluster had fewer N-insertions in productive TCRs than the approximately 700-donor mean. Only TCR beta chains were sequenced in this cohort, and the absence of alpha or paired-chain data limited detectable features. The presence/absence analyses assumed that sequencing depth was roughly uniform across donors, and that assumption may not be true. When HLA alleles, especially DR and DQ, strongly co-occurred, attributing TCR associations to individual alleles was difficult. Because some donors lacked HLA typing at each locus, the association tests relied only on the typed subset. A later analysis found that TCR association rates varied across HLA loci, with DRB1 alleles showing the most associated TCRs and HLA-C alleles the fewest. Linkage disequilibrium might explain the correlated functional status among segregating V segments, but an unknown experimental factor could not be excluded. According to a later analysis, most CMV-associated TCR beta chains appeared to be HLA-restricted, and the HLA associations seemed to be driven largely by CMV exposure. While some public TCRs were present in many individuals, most TCR sequences turned up only very rarely across donors. A total of fewer than 200 TCR beta chains were listed by the study as associated with cytomegalovirus. In an earlier analysis of 587 of the donors, most TCR beta V segments appeared in productive rearrangements about 87% or about 30% of the time, broadly matching IMGT annotations. In a later analysis, some 17,000 TCR beta sequences were associated with specific HLA alleles at a false discovery rate of 0.05. Cytomegalovirus status was reported to be diagnosed by the classifier with high specificity and sensitivity in both the original and validation cohorts. V-gene and J-gene trimming of TCR beta chains was associated with a missense DCLRE1C variant in a later genetic analysis, and the association was replicated in an independent cohort. The earlier analysis of 587 of the donors excluded 15 to 20 rarely observed V segments, including chromosome 9 orphons, because counts were too low. For the cohort, immune exposure information was limited to CMV serostatus. In a later analysis, HLA-associated TCR beta chains were found to be more clonally expanded and to have lower generation probabilities than equally common non-associated chains. In vitro tests confirmed that a few of the cytomegalovirus-associated TCR beta chains recognize cytomegalovirus antigens.

Receptor amplification or capture employed the immunoSEQ multiplex PCR assay. For the multiplex PCR, a mixture combining 60 forward primers for TCR Vbeta segments and 13 reverse primers for TCR Jbeta segments was used. A multiplex PCR assay on genomic DNA amplified the CDR3 region of rearranged TCR beta genes. The amplified TCR beta libraries were sequenced on the Illumina HiSeq System as 87-base-pair reads. The paper's data handling went like this. Across the roughly 640 repertoires, a later analysis counted 80 million or so unique TCR beta chains, roughly 11 million of which were shared by at least two donors. Raw reads were error-corrected and collapsed into unique sequences by a nearest-neighbor algorithm in which closely related sequences were merged to remove PCR and sequencing errors. CDR3 sequences were aligned to IMGT reference sequences to assign V, D and J gene segments. For a sequence to be retained, a match of at least six nucleotides to both a V gene segment and a J gene segment was required. Rearrangements were called productive when the CDR3 lacked stop codons and stayed in frame with V and J; all others were non-productive. CDR3 was defined by IMGT convention, running from the second conserved V-encoded cysteine to the conserved J-encoded phenylalanine. Sequences without an unambiguous match to a single V gene segment were excluded from the earlier analysis of approximately 600 of the donors. In an earlier analysis of approximately 560 of the donors, a V segment was called functional when productive rearrangements were above 56.7%, and segregating when the standard deviation between donors exceeded 5%. A statistical classification framework was built for diagnosing cytomegalovirus status from the catalog of TCR beta chain sequences. V and J gene assignment, in a later analysis, came from comparing TCR nucleotide sequences with IMGT/GENE-DB human TR gene sequences. Using the TCRdist pipeline, a later analysis assigned CDR3 sequences along with most-parsimonious VDJ recombination scenarios. In a later analysis, each TCR beta chain was defined by its CDR3 amino acid sequence together with its V-gene family, and reads without a unique V-gene family were excluded. To address suspected cross-contamination and a sequencing artifact, a later analysis removed approximately 600 highly shared, low-generation-probability nucleotide sequences. In a later analysis, a clonal expansion index for each public chain was calculated from normalized within-repertoire ranks of inferred template counts. A later analysis computed generation probabilities with a VDJ recombination model fitted to out-of-frame rearrangements, and checked the results against IGoR. A later analysis scored TCR-TCR, TCR-HLA and TCR-CMV co-occurrence with hypergeometric tests, applying a repertoire-size bias correction to TCR pairs. False discovery rates were estimated in a later analysis by permuting HLA or CMV assignments 20 times. In a later analysis, co-occurring TCRs were grouped using DBSCAN, with TCRdist sequence similarity added in when clustering inside HLA-allele-positive subsets. For co-occurrence clustering, repertoires with fewer than 30,000 or more than 120,000 public chains were excluded, along with four to six repertoires with anomalous nucleotide sharing. In its TCRdb copy, this immuneACCESS table keeps in-frame sequences only and misses some clones. Where compared with another copy, unresolved V genes explain less than half of these, and the others have no known cause. V, J and clone size reflect that table, while D and trimming were determined from the DNA. In all, the sample holds about 180,000 clones, and about 78% of those were seen once. Approximately 2.5% of the sample belongs to the ten largest clones.

In total, just over 650 healthy bone marrow donors made up the cohort. At the time of sampling, all cohort members were nominally healthy, though unrecorded immune exposures were likely present. The donor was CMV seronegative and was included in the group of over 300 seronegative cohort members. A peripheral blood sample was provided by each donor, and peripheral blood mononuclear cells were used for TCR beta sequencing. Genomic DNA extraction from the blood cell samples was performed with the Qiagen DNeasy Blood Extraction Kit. The CDR3 spans 20 residues, from the cysteine through the phenylalanine. Only the CDR3 part of the read is kept: 60 bases, read in frame from the first base. The germline V gene supplies CDR1 LGHNA and CDR2 YSLEER.

The sequence was collected from a man in his sixties in good health and CMV-seronegative. Recombination connected TRBV4-3 to TRBJ2-5; 7 middle bases align to TRBD2. The J call may not be correct, given that the DNA end is closer to TRBJ2-7. Sample: PBMCs. Read as DNA, the sequence is TGCGCCAGCAGCCAAGATCTTGCGCGGGAGCCCTGGGCTGGGGCCTACGAGCAGTACTTC. It specifies CASSQDLAREPWAGAYEQYF.